Shown below are 3 T cell receptor beta chains from a single sample sequenced in a study of technical replicates of blood from several donors. Profiling relied on immunoSEQ multiplex PCR, and the TCRdb table lists in-frame clones only, not all of them. The repertoire has approximately 100,000 clones, under 97% of them found once; the top ten carry approximately 0.2%. The material sequenced was T cells isolated from PBMCs. These TCRs come from a human donor in good health.

The chain joins TRBV5-8 to TRBJ2-7, with 10 bases identical to TRBD2. This CDR3 spans 14 amino acids. Per the germline V gene, CDR1 is SGHTS and CDR2 is YDEGEE. V lost 4 bases to trimming and J lost 2 bases; unmatched junction nucleotides: 3. In nucleotides, the CDR3 is TGTGCCAGCAGCAGCCTAGCGGGGGCCTACGAGCAGTACTTC. As protein: CASSSLAGAYEQYF. Based on the CDR3 plus reference TRBV5-8 and TRBJ2-7, the full variable domain is EAGVTQSPTHLIKTRGQQATLRCSPISGHTSVYWYQQALGLGLQFLLWYDEGEERNRGNFPPRFSGRQFPNYSSELNVNALELEDSALYLCASSSLAGAYEQYFGPGTRLTVT.

The V call is TRBV21-1, the J call TRBJ1-2; the listed D gene, TRBD1, was not tested against the DNA. TRBV21-1 is labeled a pseudogene. The CDR3 runs 16 residues. Here the CDR3 reads CASNQPRQGVNNGYTF. CDR3 DNA sequence: TGTGCCAGCAACCAACCCCGTCAGGGGGTAAATAATGGCTACACCTTC.

This chain uses TRBV28 with TRBJ2-7; 7 positions agree with TRBD2. In germline, CDR1 is MDHEN, CDR2 SYDVKM. CDR3 size: 14 residues. V shed 3 bases, J shed 3 bases, and the junction held 5 bases outside the gene matches. CDR3 sequence: CASSLTGGNYEQYF. The DNA for the CDR3 is TGTGCCAGCAGTTTGACGGGAGGAAACTACGAGCAGTACTTC. The complete variable domain, with remaining parts taken from reference TRBV28 and TRBJ2-7, reads DVKVTQSSRYLVKRTGEKVFLECVQDMDHENMFWYRQDPGLGLRLIYFSYDVKMKEKGDIPEGYSVSREKKERFSLILESASTNQTSMYLCASSLTGGNYEQYFGPGTRLTVT.